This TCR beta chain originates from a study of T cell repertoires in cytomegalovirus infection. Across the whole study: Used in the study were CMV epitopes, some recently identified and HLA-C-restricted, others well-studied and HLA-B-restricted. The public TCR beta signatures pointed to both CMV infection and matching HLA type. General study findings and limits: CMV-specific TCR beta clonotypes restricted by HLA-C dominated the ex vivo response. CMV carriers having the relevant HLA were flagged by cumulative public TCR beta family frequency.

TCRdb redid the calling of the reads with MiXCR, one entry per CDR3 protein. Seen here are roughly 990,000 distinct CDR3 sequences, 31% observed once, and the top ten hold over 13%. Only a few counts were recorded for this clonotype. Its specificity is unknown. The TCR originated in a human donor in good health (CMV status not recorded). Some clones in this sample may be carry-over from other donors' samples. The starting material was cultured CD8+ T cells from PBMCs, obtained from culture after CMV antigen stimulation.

The CDR3 here is CASSLEVRPNSPLHF. CDR3 bases: TGTGCCAGCAGTTTAGAGGTCAGGCCCAATTCACCCCTCCACTTT. The gene calls are TRBV12-3 or TRBV12-4 and TRBJ1-6; D unclear. Trimming took off 1 base at V and 7 bases at J, with 11 bases between the two ends. The CDR3 consists of 15 residues.